The clone carrying this T cell receptor (beta chain) was seen at least ten times. This specimen comes from a study of early T cells in non-severe SARS-CoV-2 infection. The CDR3 length is 14 residues. Per the germline V gene, CDR1 is SEHNR and CDR2 is FQNEAQ (reference sequence). With 4 bases clipped from V and 4 bases from J, the junction kept 6 bases outside the gene matches. TCRdb redid the calling of the 5' RACE reads with MiXCR, one entry per CDR3 protein. The data show 60,000 to 90,000 distinct CDR3 sequences, over 8.5% seen once. The source is an adult who was a healthcare worker with PCR-confirmed SARS-CoV-2 infection or an uninfected control (not recorded which). The sequenced sample was whole blood. This chain joins TRBV7-9 and TRBJ1-2; 7 bases line up with TRBD1. CDR3 amino acids: CASSSTDRAYGYTF. In DNA form, the CDR3 reads TGTGCCAGCAGCTCGACCGACAGGGCCTATGGCTACACCTTC.